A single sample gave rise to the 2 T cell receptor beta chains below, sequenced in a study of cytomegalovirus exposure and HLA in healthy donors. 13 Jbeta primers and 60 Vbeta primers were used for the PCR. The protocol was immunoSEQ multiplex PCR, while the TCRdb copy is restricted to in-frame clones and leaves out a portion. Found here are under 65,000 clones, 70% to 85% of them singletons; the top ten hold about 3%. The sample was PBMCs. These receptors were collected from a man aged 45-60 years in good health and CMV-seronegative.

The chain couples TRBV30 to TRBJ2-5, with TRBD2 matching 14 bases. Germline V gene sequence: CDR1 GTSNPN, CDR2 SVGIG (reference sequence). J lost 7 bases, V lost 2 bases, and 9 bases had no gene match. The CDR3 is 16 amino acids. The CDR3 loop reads CAWSPGLAGGGGTQYF. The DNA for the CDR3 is TGTGCCTGGAGTCCCGGACTAGCGGGGGGCGGCGGGACCCAGTACTTC.

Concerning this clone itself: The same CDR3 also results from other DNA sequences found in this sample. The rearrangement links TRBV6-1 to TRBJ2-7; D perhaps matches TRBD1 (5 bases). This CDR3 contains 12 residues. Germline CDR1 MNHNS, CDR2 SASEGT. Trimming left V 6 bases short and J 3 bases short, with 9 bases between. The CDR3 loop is CASRDSLYEQYF. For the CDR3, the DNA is TGTGCCAGCAGAGACAGCCTCTACGAGCAGTACTTC.